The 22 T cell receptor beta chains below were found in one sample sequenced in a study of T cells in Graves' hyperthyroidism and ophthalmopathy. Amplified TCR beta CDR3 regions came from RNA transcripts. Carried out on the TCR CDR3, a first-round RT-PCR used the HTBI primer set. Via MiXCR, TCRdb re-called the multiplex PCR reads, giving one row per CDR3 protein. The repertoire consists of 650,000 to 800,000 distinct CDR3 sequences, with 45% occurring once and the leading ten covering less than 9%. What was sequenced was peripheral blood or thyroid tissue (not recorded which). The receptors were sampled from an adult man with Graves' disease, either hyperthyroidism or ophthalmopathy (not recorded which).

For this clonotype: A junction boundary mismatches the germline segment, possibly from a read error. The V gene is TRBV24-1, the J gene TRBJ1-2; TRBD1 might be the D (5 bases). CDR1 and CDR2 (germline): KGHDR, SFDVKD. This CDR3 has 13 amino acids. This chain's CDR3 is CASSGDGSYGYTF. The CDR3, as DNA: TGTGCCAGCAGTGGGGACGGAAGCTATGGCTACACCTTC.

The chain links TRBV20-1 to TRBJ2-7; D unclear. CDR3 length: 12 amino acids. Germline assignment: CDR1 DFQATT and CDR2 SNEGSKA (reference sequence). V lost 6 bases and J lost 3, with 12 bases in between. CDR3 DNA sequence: TGCAGTGCCCAGACCGAGAACTACGAGCAGTACTTC. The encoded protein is CSAQTENYEQYF.

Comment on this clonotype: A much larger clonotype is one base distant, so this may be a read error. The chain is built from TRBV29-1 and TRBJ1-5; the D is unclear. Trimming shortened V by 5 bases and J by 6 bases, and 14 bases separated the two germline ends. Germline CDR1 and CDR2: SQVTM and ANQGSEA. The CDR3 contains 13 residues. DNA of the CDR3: TGCAGCGTTAAAGTGGGGTGGGGTCAGCCCCAGCATTTT. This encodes CSVKVGWGQPQHF. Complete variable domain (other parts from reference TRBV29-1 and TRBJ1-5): SAVISQKPSRDICQRGTSLTIQCQVDSQVTMMFWYRQQPGQSLTLIATANQGSEATYESGFVIDKFPISRPNLTFSTLTVSNMSPEDSSIYLCSVKVGWGQPQHFGDGTRLSIL.

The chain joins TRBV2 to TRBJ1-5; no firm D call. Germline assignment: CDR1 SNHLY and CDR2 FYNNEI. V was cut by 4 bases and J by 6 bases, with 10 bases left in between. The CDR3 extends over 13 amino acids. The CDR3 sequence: CASSASFGQPQHF. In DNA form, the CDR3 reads TGTGCCAGCAGTGCTAGCTTCGGTCAGCCCCAGCATTTT.

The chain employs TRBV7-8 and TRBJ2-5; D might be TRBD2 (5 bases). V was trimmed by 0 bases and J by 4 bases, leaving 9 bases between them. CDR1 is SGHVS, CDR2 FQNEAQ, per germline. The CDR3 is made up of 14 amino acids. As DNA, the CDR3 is TGTGCCAGCAGCTTAGCCTCACGGGGAGAGACCCAGTACTTC. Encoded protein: CASSLASRGETQYF.

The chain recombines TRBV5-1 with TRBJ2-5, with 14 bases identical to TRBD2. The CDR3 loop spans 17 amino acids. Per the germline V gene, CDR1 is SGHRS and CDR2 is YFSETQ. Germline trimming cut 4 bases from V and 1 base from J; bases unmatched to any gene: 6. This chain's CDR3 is CASSSGLAGGVQETQYF. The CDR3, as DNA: TGCGCCAGCAGCAGCGGACTAGCGGGAGGTGTCCAAGAGACCCAGTACTTC.

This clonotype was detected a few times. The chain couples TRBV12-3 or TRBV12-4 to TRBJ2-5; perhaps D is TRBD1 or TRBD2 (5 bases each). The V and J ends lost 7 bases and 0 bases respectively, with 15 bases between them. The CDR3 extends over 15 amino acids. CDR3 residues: CASTSGGQYQETQYF. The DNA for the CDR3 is TGTGCCAGCACCAGTGGGGGTCAGTACCAAGAGACCCAGTACTTC.

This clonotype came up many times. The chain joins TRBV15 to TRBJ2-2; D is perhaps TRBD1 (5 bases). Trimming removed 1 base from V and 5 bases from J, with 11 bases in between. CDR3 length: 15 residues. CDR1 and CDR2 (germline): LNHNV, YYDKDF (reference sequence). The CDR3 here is CATSRAGIGTGELFF. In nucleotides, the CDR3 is TGTGCCACCAGCAGAGCAGGGATAGGGACCGGGGAGCTGTTTTTT.

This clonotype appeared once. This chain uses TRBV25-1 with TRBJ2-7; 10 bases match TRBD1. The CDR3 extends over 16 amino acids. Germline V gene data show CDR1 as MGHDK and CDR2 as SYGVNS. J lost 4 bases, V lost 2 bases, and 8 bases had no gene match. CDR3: CASSEGLTGGGYEQYF. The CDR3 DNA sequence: TGTGCCAGCAGTGAAGGCTTGACAGGGGGCGGATACGAGCAGTACTTC.

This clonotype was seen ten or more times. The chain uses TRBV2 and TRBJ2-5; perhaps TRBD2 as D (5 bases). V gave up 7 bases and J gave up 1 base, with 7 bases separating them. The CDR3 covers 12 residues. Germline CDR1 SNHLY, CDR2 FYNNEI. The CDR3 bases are TGTGCCAGCAATGAGGGCCAAGAGACCCAGTACTTC. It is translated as CASNEGQETQYF.

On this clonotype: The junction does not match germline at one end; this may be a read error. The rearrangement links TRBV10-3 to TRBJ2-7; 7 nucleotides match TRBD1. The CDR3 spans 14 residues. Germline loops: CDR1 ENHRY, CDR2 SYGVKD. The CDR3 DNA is TGTGCCAGCAGTTACCGGGGACAGATCTACGAGCAGTACTTC. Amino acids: CASSYRGQIYEQYF.

CDR3 bases: TGTGCCACCAGTGACCGCAGGGGGTCGGGCAGCGAAAAACTGTTTTTT. Translating it yields CATSDRRGSGSEKLFF. V is TRBV24-1 and J is TRBJ1-4; TRBD1 matches at 7 bases. Germline V gene sequence: CDR1 KGHDR, CDR2 SFDVKD. The CDR3 extends over 16 amino acids. Trimming took 4 bases from V and 8 from J; bases not matched to a gene: 12.

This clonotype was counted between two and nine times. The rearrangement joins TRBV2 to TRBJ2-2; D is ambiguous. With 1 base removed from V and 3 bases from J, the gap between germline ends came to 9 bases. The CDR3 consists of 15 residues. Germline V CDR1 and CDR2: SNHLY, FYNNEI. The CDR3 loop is CASSEDLPYTGELFF. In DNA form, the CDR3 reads TGTGCCAGCAGTGAAGATTTACCCTACACCGGGGAGCTGTTTTTT.

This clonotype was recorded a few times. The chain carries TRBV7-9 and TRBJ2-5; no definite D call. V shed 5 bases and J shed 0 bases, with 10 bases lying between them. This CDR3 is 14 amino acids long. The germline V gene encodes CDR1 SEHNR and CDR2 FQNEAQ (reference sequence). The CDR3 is CASSQGRYQETQYF. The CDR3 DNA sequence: TGTGCCAGCAGCCAAGGCAGGTACCAAGAGACCCAGTACTTC.

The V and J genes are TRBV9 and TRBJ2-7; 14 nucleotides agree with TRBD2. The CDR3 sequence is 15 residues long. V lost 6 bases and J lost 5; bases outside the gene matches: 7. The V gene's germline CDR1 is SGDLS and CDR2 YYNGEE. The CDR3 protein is CASTRGLAGEDEQYF. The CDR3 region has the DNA TGTGCCAGCACCCGGGGACTAGCGGGAGAGGACGAGCAGTACTTC.

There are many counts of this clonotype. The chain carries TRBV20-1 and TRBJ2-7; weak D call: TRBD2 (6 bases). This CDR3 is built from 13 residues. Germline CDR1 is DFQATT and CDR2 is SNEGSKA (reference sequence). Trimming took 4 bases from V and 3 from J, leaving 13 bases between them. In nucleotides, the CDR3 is TGCAGTGCTATAGAGAGGGAGGTCTACGAGCAGTACTTC. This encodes CSAIEREVYEQYF.

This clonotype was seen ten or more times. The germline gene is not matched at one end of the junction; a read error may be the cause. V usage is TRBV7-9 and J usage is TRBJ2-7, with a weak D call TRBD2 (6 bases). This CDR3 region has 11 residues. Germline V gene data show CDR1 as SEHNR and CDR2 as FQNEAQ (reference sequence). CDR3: CASSSGGDLSF. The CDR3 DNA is TGTGCCAGCAGCTCTGGAGGGGACCTGTCCTTC. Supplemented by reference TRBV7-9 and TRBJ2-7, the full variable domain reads DTGVSQNPRHKITKRGQNVTFRCDPISEHNRLYWYRQTLGQGPEFLTYFQNEAQLEKSRLLSDRFSAERPKGSFSTLEIQRTEQGDSAMYLCASSSGGDLSFGPGTRLTVT.

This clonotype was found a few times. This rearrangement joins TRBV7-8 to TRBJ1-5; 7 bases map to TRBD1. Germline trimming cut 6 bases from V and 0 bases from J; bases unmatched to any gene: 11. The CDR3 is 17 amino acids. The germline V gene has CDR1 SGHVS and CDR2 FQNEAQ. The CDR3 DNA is TGTGCCAGCAGGGGAGCCGGGACAGCCGATAGCAATCAGCCCCAGCATTTT. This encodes CASRGAGTADSNQPQHF.

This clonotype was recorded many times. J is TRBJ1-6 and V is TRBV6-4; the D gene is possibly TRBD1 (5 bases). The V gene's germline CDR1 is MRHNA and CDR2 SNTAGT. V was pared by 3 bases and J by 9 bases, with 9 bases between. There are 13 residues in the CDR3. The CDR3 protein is CASSEGRVSPLHF. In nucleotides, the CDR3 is TGTGCCAGCAGTGAAGGCAGGGTTTCACCCCTCCACTTT.

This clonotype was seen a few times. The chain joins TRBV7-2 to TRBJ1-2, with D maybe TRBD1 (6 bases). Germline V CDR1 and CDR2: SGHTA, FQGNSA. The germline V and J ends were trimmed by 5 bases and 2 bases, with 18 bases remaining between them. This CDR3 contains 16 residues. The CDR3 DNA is TGTGCCAGCAGCCCGGACAGTGCGGAAGCCAACTATGGCTACACCTTC. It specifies CASSPDSAEANYGYTF.

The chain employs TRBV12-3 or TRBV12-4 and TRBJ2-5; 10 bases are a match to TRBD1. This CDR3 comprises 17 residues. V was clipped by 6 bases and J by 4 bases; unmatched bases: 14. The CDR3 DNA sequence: TGTGCCAGCAGCTCCGGACAGGGGGTACGTCGGGGAGAGACCCAGTACTTC. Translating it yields CASSSGQGVRRGETQYF.

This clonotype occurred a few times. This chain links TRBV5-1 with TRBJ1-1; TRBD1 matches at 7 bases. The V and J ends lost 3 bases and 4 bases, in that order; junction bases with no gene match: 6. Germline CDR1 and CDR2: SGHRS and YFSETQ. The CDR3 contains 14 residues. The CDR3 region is CASSSQTGSTEAFF. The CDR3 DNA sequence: TGCGCCAGCAGCTCTCAGACAGGGAGCACTGAAGCTTTCTTT.